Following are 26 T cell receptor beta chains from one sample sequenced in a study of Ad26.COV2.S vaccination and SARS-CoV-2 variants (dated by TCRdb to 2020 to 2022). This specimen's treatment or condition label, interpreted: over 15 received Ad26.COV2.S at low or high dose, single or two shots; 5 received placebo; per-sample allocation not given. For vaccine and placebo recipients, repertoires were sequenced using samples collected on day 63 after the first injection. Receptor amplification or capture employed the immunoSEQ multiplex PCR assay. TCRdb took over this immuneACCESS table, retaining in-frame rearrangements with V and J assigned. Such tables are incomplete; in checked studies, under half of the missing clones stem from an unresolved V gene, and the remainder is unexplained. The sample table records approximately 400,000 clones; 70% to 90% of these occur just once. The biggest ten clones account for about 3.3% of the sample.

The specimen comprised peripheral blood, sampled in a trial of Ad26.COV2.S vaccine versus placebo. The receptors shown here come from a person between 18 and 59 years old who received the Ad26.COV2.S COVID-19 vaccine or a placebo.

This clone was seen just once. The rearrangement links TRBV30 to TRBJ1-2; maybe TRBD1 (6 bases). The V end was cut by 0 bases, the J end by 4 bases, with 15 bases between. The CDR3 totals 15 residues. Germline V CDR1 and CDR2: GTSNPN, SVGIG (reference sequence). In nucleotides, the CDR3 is TGTGCCTGGAGTGTCGGACGGACAGCCTTCTATGGCTACACCTTC. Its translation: CAWSVGRTAFYGYTF.

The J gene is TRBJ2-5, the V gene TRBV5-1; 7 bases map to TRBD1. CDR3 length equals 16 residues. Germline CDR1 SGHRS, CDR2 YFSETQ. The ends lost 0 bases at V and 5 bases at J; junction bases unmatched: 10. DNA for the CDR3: TGCGCCAGCAGCTTGGTCCCGGGACAGCTAGGCGAGACCCAGTACTTC. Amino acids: CASSLVPGQLGETQYF.

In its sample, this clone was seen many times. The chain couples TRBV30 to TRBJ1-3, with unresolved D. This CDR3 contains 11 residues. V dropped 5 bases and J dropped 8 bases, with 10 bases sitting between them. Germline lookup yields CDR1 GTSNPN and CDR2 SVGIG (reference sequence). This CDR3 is CAWGELYTIYF. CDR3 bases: TGTGCCTGGGGTGAGCTATACACCATATATTTT.

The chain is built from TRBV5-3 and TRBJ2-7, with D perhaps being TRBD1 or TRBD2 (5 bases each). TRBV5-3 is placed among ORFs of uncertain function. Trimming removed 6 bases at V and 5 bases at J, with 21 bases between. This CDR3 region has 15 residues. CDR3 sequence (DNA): TGTGCCAGAACCTGTCAGAGGGGAAGACACCACGAGCAGTACTTC. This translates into CARTCQRGRHHEQYF.

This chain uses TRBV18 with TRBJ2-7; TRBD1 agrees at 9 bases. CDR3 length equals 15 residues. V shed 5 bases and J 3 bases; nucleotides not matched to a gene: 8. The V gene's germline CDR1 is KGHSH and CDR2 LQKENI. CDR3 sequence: CASSRGTGRYYEQYF. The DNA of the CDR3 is TGTGCCAGCTCAAGAGGGACAGGGAGATACTACGAGCAGTACTTC.

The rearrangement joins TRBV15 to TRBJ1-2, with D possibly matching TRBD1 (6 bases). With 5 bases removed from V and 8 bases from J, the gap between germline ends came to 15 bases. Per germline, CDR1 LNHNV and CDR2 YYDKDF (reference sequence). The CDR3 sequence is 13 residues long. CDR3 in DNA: TGTGCCACCAGCGAGTGGGGGCAGGTCGGCTACACCTTC. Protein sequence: CATSEWGQVGYTF.

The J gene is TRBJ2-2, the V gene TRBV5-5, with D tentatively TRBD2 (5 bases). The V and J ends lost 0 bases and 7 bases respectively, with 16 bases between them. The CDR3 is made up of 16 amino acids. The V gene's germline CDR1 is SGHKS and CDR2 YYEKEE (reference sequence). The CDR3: CASSLAASSGDGELFF. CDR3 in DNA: TGTGCCAGCAGCTTGGCGGCTAGCTCTGGGGACGGGGAGCTGTTTTTT.

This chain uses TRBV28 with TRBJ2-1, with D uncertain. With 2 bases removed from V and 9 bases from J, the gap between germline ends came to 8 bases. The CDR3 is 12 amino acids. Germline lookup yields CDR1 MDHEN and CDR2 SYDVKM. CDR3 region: CASSLRPGEQFF. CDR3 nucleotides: TGTGCCAGCAGTTTAAGGCCCGGTGAGCAGTTCTTC.

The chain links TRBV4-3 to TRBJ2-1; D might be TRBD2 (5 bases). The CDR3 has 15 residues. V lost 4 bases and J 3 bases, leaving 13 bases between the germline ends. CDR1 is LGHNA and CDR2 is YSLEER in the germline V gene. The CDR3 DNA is TGCGCCAGCAGCCGTACTACTAGTAACTACAATGAGCAGTTCTTC. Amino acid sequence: CASSRTTSNYNEQFF.

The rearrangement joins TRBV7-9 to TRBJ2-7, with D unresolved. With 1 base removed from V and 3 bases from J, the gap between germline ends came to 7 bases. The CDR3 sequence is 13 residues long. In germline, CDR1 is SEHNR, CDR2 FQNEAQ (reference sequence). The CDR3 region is CASSLVGYYEQYF. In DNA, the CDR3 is TGTGCCAGCAGCTTAGTGGGGTACTACGAGCAGTACTTC. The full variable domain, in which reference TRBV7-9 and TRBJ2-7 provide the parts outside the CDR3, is DTGVSQNPRHKITKRGQNVTFRCDPISEHNRLYWYRQTLGQGPEFLTYFQNEAQLEKSRLLSDRFSAERPKGSFSTLEIQRTEQGDSAMYLCASSLVGYYEQYFGPGTRLTVT.

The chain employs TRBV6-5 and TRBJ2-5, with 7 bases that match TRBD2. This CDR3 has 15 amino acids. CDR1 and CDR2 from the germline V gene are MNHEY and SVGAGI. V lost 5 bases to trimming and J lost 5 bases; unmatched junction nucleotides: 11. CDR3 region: CASSPLGVGGETQYF. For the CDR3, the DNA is TGTGCCAGCAGTCCTCTGGGGGTCGGGGGGGAGACCCAGTACTTC.

The CDR3 loop reads CASSVGLANYEQYF. In nucleotides, the CDR3 is TGTGCCAGCAGCGTCGGACTGGCGAACTACGAGCAGTACTTC. The gene calls are TRBV9 and TRBJ2-7; possible D gene TRBD2, 5 bases. The CDR3 has 14 amino acids. Trimming shortened V by 2 bases and J by 3 bases, and 12 bases separated the two germline ends. The germline V gene encodes CDR1 SGDLS and CDR2 YYNGEE.

CDR3 amino acids: CASSQDAIGNYEQYF. The CDR3 coding sequence is TGTGCCAGCAGCCAAGACGCGATAGGGAACTACGAGCAGTACTTC. J is TRBJ2-7 and V is TRBV3-1 (or the pseudogene TRBV3-2); D not resolved. This CDR3 is 15 amino acids long. The germline V gene has CDR1 LGHDT and CDR2 YNNKEL (reference sequence). V dropped 0 bases and J dropped 3 bases, with 12 bases sitting between them.

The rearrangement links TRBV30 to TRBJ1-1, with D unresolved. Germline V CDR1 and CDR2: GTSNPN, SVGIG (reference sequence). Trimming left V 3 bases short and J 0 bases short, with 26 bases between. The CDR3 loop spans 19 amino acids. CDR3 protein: CAWRLDSARRVKVNTEAFF. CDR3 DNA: TGTGCCTGGAGACTCGACTCCGCCAGGCGGGTCAAAGTGAACACTGAAGCTTTCTTT.

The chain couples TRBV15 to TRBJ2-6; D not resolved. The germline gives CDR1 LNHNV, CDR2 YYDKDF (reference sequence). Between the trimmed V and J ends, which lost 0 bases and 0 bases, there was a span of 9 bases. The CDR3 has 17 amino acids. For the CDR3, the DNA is TGTGCCACCAGCAGAGATTGGGTAGCCTCTGGGGCCAACGTCCTGACTTTC. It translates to CATSRDWVASGANVLTF.

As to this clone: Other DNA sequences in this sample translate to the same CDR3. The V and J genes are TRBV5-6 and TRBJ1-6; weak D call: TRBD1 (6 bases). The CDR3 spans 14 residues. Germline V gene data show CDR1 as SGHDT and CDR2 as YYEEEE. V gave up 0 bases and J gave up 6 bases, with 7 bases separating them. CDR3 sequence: CASSLDRANSPLHF. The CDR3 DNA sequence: TGTGCCAGCAGCTTGGACAGGGCTAATTCACCCCTCCACTTT.

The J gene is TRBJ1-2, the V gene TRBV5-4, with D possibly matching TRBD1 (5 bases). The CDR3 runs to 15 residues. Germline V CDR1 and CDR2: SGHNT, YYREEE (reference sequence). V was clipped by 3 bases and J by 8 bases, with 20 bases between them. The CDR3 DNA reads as TGTGCCAGCAGCTCGGAGGCGGGGCGGCCCCACGGCTACACCTTC. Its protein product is CASSSEAGRPHGYTF.

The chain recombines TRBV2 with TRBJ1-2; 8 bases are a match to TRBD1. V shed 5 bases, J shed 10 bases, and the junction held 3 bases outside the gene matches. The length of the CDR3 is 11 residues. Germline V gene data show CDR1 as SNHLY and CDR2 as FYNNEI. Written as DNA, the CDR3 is TGTGCCAGCAGTCGGGACAGGATCTACACCTTC. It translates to CASSRDRIYTF.

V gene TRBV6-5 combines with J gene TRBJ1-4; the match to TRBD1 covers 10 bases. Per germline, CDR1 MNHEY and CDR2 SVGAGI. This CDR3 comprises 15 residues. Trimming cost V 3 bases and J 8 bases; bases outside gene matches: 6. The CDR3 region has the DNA TGTGCCAGCAGTTATAAGGGACAGGGGAGGGAAAAACTGTTTTTT. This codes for CASSYKGQGREKLFF.

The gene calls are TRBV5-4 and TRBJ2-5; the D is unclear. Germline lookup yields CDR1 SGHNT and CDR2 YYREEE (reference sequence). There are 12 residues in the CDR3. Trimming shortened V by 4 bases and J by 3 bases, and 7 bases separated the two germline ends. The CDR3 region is CASSLPKETQYF. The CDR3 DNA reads TGTGCCAGCAGCCTCCCAAAAGAGACCCAGTACTTC.

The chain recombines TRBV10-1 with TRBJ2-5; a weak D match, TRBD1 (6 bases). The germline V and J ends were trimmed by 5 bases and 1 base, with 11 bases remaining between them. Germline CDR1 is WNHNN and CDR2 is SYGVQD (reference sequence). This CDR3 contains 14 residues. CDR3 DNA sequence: TGCGCCAGCAGTAAGCCAGGGGCCCAAGAGACCCAGTACTTC. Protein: CASSKPGAQETQYF.

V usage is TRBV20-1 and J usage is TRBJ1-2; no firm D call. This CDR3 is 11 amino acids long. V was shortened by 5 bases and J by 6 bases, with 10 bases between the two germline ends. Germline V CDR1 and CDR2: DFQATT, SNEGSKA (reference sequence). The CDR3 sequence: CSAPPRNGYTF. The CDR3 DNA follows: TGCAGTGCTCCCCCCCGGAATGGCTACACCTTC.

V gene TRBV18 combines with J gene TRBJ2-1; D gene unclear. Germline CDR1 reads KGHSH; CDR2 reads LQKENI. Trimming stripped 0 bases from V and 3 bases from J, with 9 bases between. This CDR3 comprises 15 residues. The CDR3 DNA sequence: TGTGCCAGCTCACCACCGGTTGGCGGCTACAATGAGCAGTTCTTC. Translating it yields CASSPPVGGYNEQFF.

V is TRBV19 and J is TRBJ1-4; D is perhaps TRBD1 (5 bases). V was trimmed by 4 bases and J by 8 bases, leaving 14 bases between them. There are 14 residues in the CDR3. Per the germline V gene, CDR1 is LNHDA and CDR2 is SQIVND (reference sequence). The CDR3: CASSRGNRGEKLFF. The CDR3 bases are TGTGCCAGTAGTAGGGGAAACCGGGGCGAAAAACTGTTTTTT. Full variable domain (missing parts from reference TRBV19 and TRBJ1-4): DGGITQSPKYLFRKEGQNVTLSCEQNLNHDAMYWYRQDPGQGLRLIYYSQIVNDFQKGDIAEGYSVSREKKESFPLTVTSAQKNPTAFYLCASSRGNRGEKLFFGSGTQLSVL.

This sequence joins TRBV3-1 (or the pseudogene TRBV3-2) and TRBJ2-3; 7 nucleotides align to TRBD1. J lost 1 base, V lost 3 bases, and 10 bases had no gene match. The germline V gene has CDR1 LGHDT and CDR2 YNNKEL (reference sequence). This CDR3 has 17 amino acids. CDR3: CASSQEPTGERTDTQYF. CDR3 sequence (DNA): TGTGCCAGCAGCCAGGAACCCACAGGGGAGCGCACAGATACGCAGTATTTT.

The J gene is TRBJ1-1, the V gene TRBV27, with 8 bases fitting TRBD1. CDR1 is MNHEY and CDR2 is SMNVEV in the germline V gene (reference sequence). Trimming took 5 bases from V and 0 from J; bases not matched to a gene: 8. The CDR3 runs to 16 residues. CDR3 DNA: TGTGCCAGCAGTCCAGCGACAGGGGTGGTGAACACTGAAGCTTTCTTT. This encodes CASSPATGVVNTEAFF.